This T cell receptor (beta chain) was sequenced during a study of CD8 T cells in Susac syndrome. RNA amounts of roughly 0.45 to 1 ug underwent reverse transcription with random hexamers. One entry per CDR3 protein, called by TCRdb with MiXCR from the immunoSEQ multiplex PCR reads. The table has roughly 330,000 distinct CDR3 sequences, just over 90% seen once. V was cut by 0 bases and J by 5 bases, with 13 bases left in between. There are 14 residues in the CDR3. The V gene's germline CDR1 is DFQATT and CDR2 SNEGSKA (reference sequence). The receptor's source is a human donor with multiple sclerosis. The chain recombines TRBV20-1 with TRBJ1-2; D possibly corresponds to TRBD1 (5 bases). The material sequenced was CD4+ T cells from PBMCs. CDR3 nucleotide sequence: TGCAGTGCTAGAGAAGAGGGACGGCAATATGGCTACACCTTC. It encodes CSAREEGRQYGYTF.